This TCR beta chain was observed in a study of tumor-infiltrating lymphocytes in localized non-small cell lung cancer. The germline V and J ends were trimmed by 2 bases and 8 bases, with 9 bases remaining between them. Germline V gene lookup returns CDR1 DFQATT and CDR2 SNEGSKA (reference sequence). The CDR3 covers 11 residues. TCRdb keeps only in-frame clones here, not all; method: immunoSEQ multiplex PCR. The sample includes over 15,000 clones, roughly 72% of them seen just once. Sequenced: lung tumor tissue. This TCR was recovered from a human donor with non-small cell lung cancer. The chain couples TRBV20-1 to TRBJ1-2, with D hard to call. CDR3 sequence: CSARLHKGYTF. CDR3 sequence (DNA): TGCAGTGCTAGACTCCATAAAGGCTACACCTTC.